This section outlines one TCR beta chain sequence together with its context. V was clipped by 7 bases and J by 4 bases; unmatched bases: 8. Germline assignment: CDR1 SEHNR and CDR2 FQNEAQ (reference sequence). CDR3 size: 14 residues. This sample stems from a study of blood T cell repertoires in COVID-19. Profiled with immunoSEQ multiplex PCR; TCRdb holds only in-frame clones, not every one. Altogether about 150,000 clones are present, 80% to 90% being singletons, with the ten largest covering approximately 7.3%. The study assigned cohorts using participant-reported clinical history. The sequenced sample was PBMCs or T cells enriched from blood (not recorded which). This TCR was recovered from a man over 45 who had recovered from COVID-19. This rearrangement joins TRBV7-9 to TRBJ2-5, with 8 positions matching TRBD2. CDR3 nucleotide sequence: TGTGCCAGCACCCGGCCCGGGGGGGGAGAGACCCAGTACTTC. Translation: CASTRPGGGETQYF.